Each of the 3 T cell receptor beta chains below was sequenced from the same sample in a study of cytomegalovirus exposure and HLA in healthy donors. The primer mix had 60 Vbeta and 13 Jbeta primers. Generated by immunoSEQ multiplex PCR, the TCRdb table keeps only in-frame clones and is missing some. The sample shows 75,000 to 95,000 clones, roughly 80% of them seen only once. Sequencing was done on a sample of PBMCs. Every receptor here comes from a man aged 45-65 years in good health and CMV-seronegative.

This chain links TRBV19 with TRBJ2-2; tentatively, D is TRBD1 (6 bases). Germline-derived CDR1 and CDR2 are LNHDA and SQIVND (reference sequence). The V gene lost 7 bases and the J gene lost 0 bases, with 15 bases spanning the gap. The CDR3 extends over 16 amino acids. The CDR3 loop reads CASTSDRRTNTGELFF. The CDR3 coding sequence is TGTGCCAGTACCTCCGACAGGCGAACGAACACCGGGGAGCTGTTTTTT.

The chain couples TRBV5-1 to TRBJ2-7; TRBD1 aligns across 7 bases. There are 14 residues in the CDR3. The V segment lost 4 bases and the J segment 4 bases; nucleotides outside the gene matches: 8. CDR1 and CDR2 (germline): SGHRS, YFSETQ. DNA for the CDR3: TGCGCCAGCAGCCGCGAAGGACAGGCATACGAGCAGTACTTC. Its protein is CASSREGQAYEQYF.

This clone was observed once. The rearrangement links TRBV7-2 to TRBJ2-5; D might be TRBD2 (6 bases). V gave up 5 bases and J gave up 0 bases, with 7 bases separating them. CDR1 is SGHTA and CDR2 is FQGNSA in the germline V gene. This CDR3 has 13 amino acids. Written as DNA, the CDR3 is TGTGCCAGCAGCCGGGGGTACCAAGAGACCCAGTACTTC. Translating it yields CASSRGYQETQYF.